This paragraph reports one TCR beta chain. The sample carries other DNA sequences with the same CDR3. Germline CDR1 LGHDT, CDR2 YNNKEL (reference sequence). The CDR3 has 14 amino acids. Trimming pared 1 base from V and 2 bases from J, leaving 9 bases between. The data are from a study of Ad26.COV2.S vaccination and SARS-CoV-2 variants. Method: immunoSEQ multiplex PCR; TCRdb's copy keeps in-frame clones and lacks some. The table records roughly 350,000 clones, around 87% of them present only once. The treatment: around 19 received Ad26.COV2.S at low or high dose, single or two shots; 5 received placebo; per-sample allocation not given. All samples were drawn on day 63, counting from the first vaccine or placebo injection.

The sequencing here drew on peripheral blood, taken in a trial of Ad26.COV2.S vaccine versus placebo. This chain joins TRBV3-1 (or the pseudogene TRBV3-2) and TRBJ2-7; perhaps TRBD1 as D (5 bases). The source is a person aged 18-65 years who received the Ad26.COV2.S COVID-19 vaccine or a placebo. The CDR3 reads CASSQVSGPYEQYF. The CDR3 DNA reads TGTGCCAGCAGCCAAGTTTCAGGGCCCTACGAGCAGTACTTC.